A single sample gave rise to the 17 T cell receptor beta chains below, sequenced in a study of beta chain features in type 1 diabetes listed by TCRdb under 2018. To prepare the library, the immunoSEQ multiplex PCR assay was applied. The entire amount of isolated RNA was reverse transcribed using the High Capacity cDNA Reverse Transcription Kit, so the sequenced TCRB transcripts were expressed ones. The table was pulled from immuneACCESS by TCRdb, which kept in-frame rearrangements only. Such tables lose some clones; where checked, under half of the loss comes from unresolved V genes, and the rest has no known cause. This sample comprises roughly 400,000 clones, over 12% of them detected only once. The ten largest clones represent roughly 0.017% of the sample. The sequenced sample consisted of naive CD4+ T cells from blood. The intended sense of this specimen's cell subset or site label: true naive CD4+ T cells. The origin of the receptors is a woman younger than 30 in good health.

This clone came up a few times. This rearrangement joins TRBV18 to TRBJ2-7; 9 nucleotides match TRBD1. V lost 3 bases to trimming and J lost 2 bases; unmatched junction nucleotides: 5. Germline V gene sequence: CDR1 KGHSH, CDR2 LQKENI. CDR3 length: 15 residues. The CDR3 reads CASSPGRDRAYEQYF. CDR3 in DNA: TGTGCCAGCTCACCCGGAAGGGACAGGGCCTACGAGCAGTACTTC.

This clone was seen a handful of times. The chain recombines TRBV7-9 with TRBJ2-1, with 11 bases matching TRBD1. V lost 6 bases to trimming and J lost 7 bases; unmatched junction nucleotides: 14. This CDR3 contains 17 residues. From germline, CDR1 is SEHNR and CDR2 FQNEAQ (reference sequence). CDR3 residues: CASSVQPGQGVSNEQFF. CDR3 coding DNA: TGTGCCAGCAGTGTCCAACCGGGACAGGGGGTTTCAAATGAGCAGTTCTTC.

V gene TRBV30 combines with J gene TRBJ2-1; TRBD2 agrees at 12 bases. The CDR3 loop spans 16 amino acids. V lost 2 bases, J lost 7 bases, and 9 bases stayed unmatched. Germline V gene sequence: CDR1 GTSNPN, CDR2 SVGIG (reference sequence). The CDR3, as DNA: TGTGCCTGGAGTAGCGCTAGCGGGAGGGTTGGGAATGAGCAGTTCTTC. This gives the protein CAWSSASGRVGNEQFF.

This clone has a handful of counts. The genes are TRBV4-1 and TRBJ2-7, with D possibly being TRBD1 (5 bases). Germline CDR1 reads MGHRA; CDR2 reads YSYEKL. The CDR3 has 14 residues. V was shortened by 4 bases and J by 2 bases, with 12 bases between the two germline ends. The CDR3 region is CASSLRTFPYEQYF. For the CDR3, the DNA is TGCGCCAGCAGCCTTCGGACATTCCCCTACGAGCAGTACTTC.

The chain joins TRBV28 to TRBJ2-7; D possibly corresponds to TRBD1 (6 bases). The V and J ends lost 8 bases and 3 bases respectively, with 20 bases between them. The V gene's germline CDR1 is MDHEN and CDR2 SYDVKM. The CDR3 spans 15 residues. The CDR3 nucleotides are TGTGCCAGCCTACAGGGTCCCTTACCCCTCTACGAGCAGTACTTC. Protein sequence: CASLQGPLPLYEQYF. Supplemented by reference TRBV28 and TRBJ2-7, the full variable domain reads DVKVTQSSRYLVKRTGEKVFLECVQDMDHENMFWYRQDPGLGLRLIYFSYDVKMKEKGDIPEGYSVSREKKERFSLILESASTNQTSMYLCASLQGPLPLYEQYFGPGTRLTVT.

This clone was seen a few times. The chain recombines TRBV11-2 with TRBJ2-1; TRBD2 aligns across 9 bases. Germline-derived CDR1 and CDR2 are SGHAT and FQNNGV. The junction had 12 bases not matched to a gene; V was cut back by 5 bases and J by 7 bases. This CDR3 has 16 amino acids. CDR3 protein: CASSVTAAGGPNEQFF. Here the CDR3 DNA reads TGTGCCAGCAGCGTCACAGCTGCGGGAGGGCCAAATGAGCAGTTCTTC.

The CDR3 here is CAWRGTSGMRNEQFF. The CDR3 region has the DNA TGTGCCTGGAGAGGGACTAGCGGGATGCGGAATGAGCAGTTCTTC. The rearrangement links TRBV30 to TRBJ2-1; 13 bases agree with TRBD2. The CDR3 sequence is 15 residues long. J gave up 7 bases and V 3 bases, and 6 bases lay outside the gene matches. Germline-derived CDR1 and CDR2 are GTSNPN and SVGIG (reference sequence). Complete variable domain (other parts from reference TRBV30 and TRBJ2-1): SQTIHQWPATLVQPVGSPLSLECTVEGTSNPNLYWYRQAAGRGLQLLFYSVGIGQISSEVPQNLSASRPQDRQFILSSKKLLLSDSGFYLCAWRGTSGMRNEQFFGPGTRLTVL.

The chain has TRBV14 and TRBJ2-7, with D possibly matching TRBD1 (5 bases). The CDR3 length is 15 residues. CDR1 is SGHDN and CDR2 is FVKESK in the germline V gene. V lost 0 bases to trimming and J lost 2 bases, with 11 bases between them. CDR3 DNA: TGTGCCAGCAGCCAAGATCTTACAGGAACCTACGAGCAGTACTTC. Translated: CASSQDLTGTYEQYF.

The chain has TRBV28 and TRBJ1-1; 8 bases align to TRBD1. Trimming took 6 bases from V and 4 from J; bases not matched to a gene: 7. Germline CDR1 and CDR2: MDHEN and SYDVKM. The CDR3 length is 14 residues. CDR3 DNA sequence: TGTGCCAGCAGCCGTTCAGGGGGCGTCACTGAAGCTTTCTTT. Amino acids: CASSRSGGVTEAFF.

This clone appeared a few times. V usage is TRBV27 and J usage is TRBJ2-2; TRBD2 is a possible D gene (6 bases). The CDR3 is made up of 15 amino acids. Germline assignment: CDR1 MNHEY and CDR2 SMNVEV (reference sequence). V lost 5 bases to trimming and J lost 6 bases, with 16 bases between them. CDR3 in amino acids: CASSRRLELAGELFF. The CDR3 bases are TGTGCCAGCAGTAGAAGACTAGAGCTCGCCGGGGAGCTGTTTTTT.

The CDR3 nucleotides are TGTGCCACCAGGGGTGGACACCTGAACACCGGGGAGCTGTTTTTT. Its protein is CATRGGHLNTGELFF. This rearrangement joins TRBV19 to TRBJ2-2, with D possibly matching TRBD1 (6 bases). Trimming removed 10 bases at V and 1 base at J, with 16 bases between. The CDR3 loop spans 15 amino acids. From germline, CDR1 is LNHDA and CDR2 SQIVND (reference sequence).

Points on this clone: In the same sample, other DNA sequences code for this CDR3. The chain is built from TRBV18 and TRBJ1-1; 8 positions match TRBD1. This CDR3 has 14 amino acids. The V segment lost 3 bases and the J segment 2 bases; nucleotides outside the gene matches: 2. CDR1 KGHSH and CDR2 LQKENI come from the germline V gene. The CDR3 loop is CASSPDRGNTEAFF. The CDR3 DNA follows: TGTGCCAGCTCACCCGACAGGGGAAACACTGAAGCTTTCTTT.

This clone was counted only a few times. This chain links TRBV6-5 with TRBJ1-2; perhaps TRBD1 as D (5 bases). V was cut by 6 bases and J by 8 bases, with 16 bases left in between. Germline V lookup: CDR1 MNHEY, CDR2 SVGAGI. The CDR3 is 13 residues long. CDR3 DNA sequence: TGTGCCAGCAGGGGGGGATCGTTCGGGGGCTACACCTTC. Its protein product is CASRGGSFGGYTF.

In its sample, this clone was seen a few times. The gene calls are TRBV29-1 and TRBJ2-3; TRBD1 is a possible D gene (5 bases). With 7 bases removed from V and 2 bases from J, the gap between germline ends came to 19 bases. Germline CDR1 is SQVTM and CDR2 is ANQGSEA. The CDR3 is 15 residues long. The CDR3 DNA is TGCAGCGCCCAAAGCAGGGTTTCAATCACAGATACGCAGTATTTT. It encodes CSAQSRVSITDTQYF.

The chain uses TRBV28 and TRBJ1-2; D perhaps matches TRBD1 (5 bases). The CDR3 is 14 amino acids. The V gene lost 2 bases and the J gene lost 8 bases, with 15 bases spanning the gap. Germline V gene data show CDR1 as MDHEN and CDR2 as SYDVKM. The CDR3 nucleotides read TGTGCCAGCAGTTTAGTCCCCGCAGGGCGCGGCTACACCTTC. Translating gives CASSLVPAGRGYTF.

This clone turned up a few times. The rearrangement uses TRBV7-2 and TRBJ2-5; 8 nucleotides align to TRBD2. The CDR3 spans 14 residues. Trimming cost V 3 bases and J 2 bases; bases outside gene matches: 2. From germline, CDR1 is SGHTA and CDR2 FQGNSA. CDR3 loop: CASSFSGGQETQYF. CDR3 nucleotides: TGTGCCAGCAGCTTCAGCGGGGGACAAGAGACCCAGTACTTC.

The chain has TRBV29-1 and TRBJ1-1; 7 bases align to TRBD1. Germline V gene data show CDR1 as SQVTM and CDR2 as ANQGSEA. The CDR3 is 14 amino acids. V dropped 6 bases and J dropped 2; count of bases not matched to a gene: 9. The DNA of the CDR3 is TGCAGCGTCCGCCCCGGACAGGCCAACACTGAAGCTTTCTTT. Protein product: CSVRPGQANTEAFF.